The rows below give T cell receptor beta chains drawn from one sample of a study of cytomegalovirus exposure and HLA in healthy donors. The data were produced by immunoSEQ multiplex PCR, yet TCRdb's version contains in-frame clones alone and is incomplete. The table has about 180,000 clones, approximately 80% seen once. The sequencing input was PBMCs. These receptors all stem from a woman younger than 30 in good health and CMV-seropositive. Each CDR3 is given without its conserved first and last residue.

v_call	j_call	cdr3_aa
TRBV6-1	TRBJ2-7	ASSPGTSGWYEQY
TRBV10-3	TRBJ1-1	AIRDRGNTEAF
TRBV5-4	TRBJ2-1	ASRADRGVYNEQF
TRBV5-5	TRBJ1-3	ASSLADRGTGNTIY
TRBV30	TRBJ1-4	AWSETGIGEKLF
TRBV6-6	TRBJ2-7	ASSHLTTEQY
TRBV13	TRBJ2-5	ASSYHSGGENSKVETQY
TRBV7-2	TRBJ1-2	ASSLGDRNYGYT
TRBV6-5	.	ASSYSGTAAYEQY
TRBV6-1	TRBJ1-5	ASSVAVHGINQPQH
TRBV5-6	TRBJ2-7	ASSYRVYEQY
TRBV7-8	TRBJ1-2	ASSSRVGAPHYGYT
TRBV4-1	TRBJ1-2	ASSQDNTGGSSYGYT
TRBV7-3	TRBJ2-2	ASSPGRRDRDTGELF
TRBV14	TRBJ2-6	ASSRRWSRQGASGANVLT
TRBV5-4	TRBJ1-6	ASSLGGISPLH
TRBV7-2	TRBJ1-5	ASGGENQPQH
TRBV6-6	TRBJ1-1	ATQGDSANTEAF
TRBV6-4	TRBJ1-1	ASARNLNTEAF
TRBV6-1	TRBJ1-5	ASSEASGQINQPQH
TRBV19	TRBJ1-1	ASTPAVAGFEAF
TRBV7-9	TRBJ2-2	AIPDTGELF
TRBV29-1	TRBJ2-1	SARERGGGHNEQF
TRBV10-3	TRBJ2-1	AISDAQGAGIEQF
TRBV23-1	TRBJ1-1	ASSRYRENTEAF
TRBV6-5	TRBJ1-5	ASSYLGDVPQH
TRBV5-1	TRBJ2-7	ASSWIGGNYEQY